This T cell receptor (beta chain) derives from a study of T cells after yellow fever vaccination. Study results and limitations: Abundant clonotypes from the bulk population could have been carried over as contaminants into FACS-sorted repertoires. Once the booster was given, most primary-vaccination clones reappeared, at more than 95% for CD4 and around 90% for CD8.

To note about this clonotype: Its antigen is currently unknown.

A universal primer site and UMIs were added as TCR cDNA was made by 5'RACE template switching. TCRdb re-called the 5' RACE reads through MiXCR, storing one row per CDR3 protein. The table lists more than 350,000 distinct CDR3 sequences, 11% of them singletons, with around 20% in the top ten. V dropped 5 bases and J dropped 7; count of bases not matched to a gene: 5. This CDR3 contains 14 residues. Per the germline V gene, CDR1 is LNHDA and CDR2 is SQIVND (reference sequence). The chain links TRBV19 to TRBJ1-4; 9 nucleotides match TRBD1. This sequence originates from a man younger than 30 who received the YFV17D yellow fever vaccine. The sample in question was PBMCs, obtained on the day of the first yellow fever vaccination. CDR3 DNA: TGTGCCAGTAGTGTGGACAGGGGTGGTGAAAAACTGTTTTTT. This translates into CASSVDRGGEKLFF.